These 7 T cell receptor beta chains came from one sample sequenced in a study of Graves' ophthalmopathy and Graves' hyperthyroidism. The TCR beta CDR3 regions underwent amplification from RNA transcripts. First-round RT-PCR used HTBI primers; second-round multiplex PCR followed. MiXCR was run by TCRdb on the multiplex PCR reads, yielding one entry per CDR3 protein. This sample has over 150,000 distinct CDR3 sequences, with 30% to 45% found just once. The sequenced sample was peripheral blood. The receptors derive from a woman aged 35 to 49 with Graves' ophthalmopathy.

The rearrangement joins TRBV4-1 to TRBJ2-7; D is unclear. CDR1 MGHRA and CDR2 YSYEKL come from the germline V gene. Trimming stripped 4 bases from V and 2 bases from J, with 18 bases between. The CDR3 covers 16 residues. Here the CDR3 reads CASSPVDPLVPYEQYF. The CDR3 coding sequence is TGCGCCAGCAGCCCAGTCGACCCCCTAGTTCCCTACGAGCAGTACTTC.

The rearrangement links TRBV20-1 to TRBJ1-2; possible D gene TRBD1, 5 bases. V was shortened by 4 bases and J by 0 bases, with 12 bases between the two germline ends. The V gene's germline CDR1 is DFQATT and CDR2 SNEGSKA (reference sequence). The CDR3 contains 14 residues. CDR3 nucleotides: TGCAGTGCTACCCCAGGGTATACTAACTATGGCTACACCTTC. The encoded protein is CSATPGYTNYGYTF.

This clonotype was counted only a few times. The chain carries TRBV12-3 or TRBV12-4 and TRBJ1-1; D gene unclear. This CDR3 is 14 amino acids long. Trimming stripped 3 bases from V and 0 bases from J, with 8 bases between. The CDR3 bases are TGTGCCAGCAGTTTGGGTCCGATGAACACTGAAGCTTTCTTT. The encoded protein is CASSLGPMNTEAFF.

This clonotype was recorded many times. The gene calls are TRBV12-3 or TRBV12-4 and TRBJ2-7; D is tentatively TRBD1 or TRBD2 (5 bases each). The CDR3 spans 12 residues. V lost 4 bases and J 12 bases, leaving 16 bases between the germline ends. CDR3 in amino acids: CASSSRLGVWYF. The CDR3 coding sequence is TGTGCCAGCAGTTCAAGGCTGGGGGTATGGTACTTC.

The chain recombines TRBV27 with TRBJ2-7, with a possible D match to TRBD1 (6 bases). The CDR3 is made up of 14 amino acids. Trimming left V 6 bases short and J 5 bases short, with 17 bases between. Germline V gene data show CDR1 as MNHEY and CDR2 as SMNVEV (reference sequence). The CDR3: CASRKGQGFNEQYF. In DNA form, the CDR3 reads TGTGCCAGCAGGAAGGGCCAGGGGTTTAACGAGCAGTACTTC.

This clonotype was counted at least ten times. The rearrangement joins TRBV7-2 to TRBJ1-2; no definite D call. CDR3 length: 14 residues. Trimming stripped 1 base from V and 5 bases from J, with 11 bases between. Germline CDR1 SGHTA, CDR2 FQGNSA. CDR3 residues: CASSLVRASYGYTF. The CDR3 DNA is TGTGCCAGCAGCTTAGTTAGGGCCAGTTATGGCTACACCTTC.

This clonotype was recorded many times. The chain links TRBV6-5 to TRBJ1-1; weak D call: TRBD1 (6 bases). Per the germline V gene, CDR1 is MNHEY and CDR2 is SVGAGI. The CDR3 has 16 residues. Trimming removed 4 bases from V and 1 base from J, with 16 bases in between. As DNA, the CDR3 is TGTGCCAGCAGTTTCCCGGAGGGGGTCCCGAACACTGAAGCTTTCTTT. Its protein is CASSFPEGVPNTEAFF.